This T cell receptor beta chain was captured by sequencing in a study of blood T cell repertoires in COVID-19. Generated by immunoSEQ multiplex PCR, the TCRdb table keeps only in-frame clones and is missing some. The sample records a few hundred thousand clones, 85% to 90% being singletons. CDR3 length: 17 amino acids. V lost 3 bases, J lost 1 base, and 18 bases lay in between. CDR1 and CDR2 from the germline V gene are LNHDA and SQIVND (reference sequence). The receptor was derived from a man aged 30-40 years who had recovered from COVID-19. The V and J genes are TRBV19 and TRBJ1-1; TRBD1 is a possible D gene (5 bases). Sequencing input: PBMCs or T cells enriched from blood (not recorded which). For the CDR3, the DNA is TGTGCCAGTAGTATCTTACAGGACCCAACGAGGAACACTGAAGCTTTCTTT. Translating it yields CASSILQDPTRNTEAFF.